This TCR beta chain derives from a study of CD8 T cells in ankylosing spondylitis. Regarding the study as a whole: Seemingly characteristic of ankylosing spondylitis blood was a TCR beta motif consisting of 7 or 8 highly homologous variants.

TCRdb analysed the 5' RACE reads with MiXCR anew, one entry per CDR3 protein. This sample yields a few hundred thousand distinct CDR3 sequences, of which 7% to 9% are seen a single time; more than 12% belongs to the top ten. This clonotype was seen only a few times. The antigen remains unidentified. The TCR comes from a male donor with ankylosing spondylitis. Sequencing was carried out using blood, either unsorted or a sorted T cell fraction (not recorded which).

CDR3 protein: CASSLEGQSPDLGGTGELFF. For the CDR3, the DNA is TGTGCCAGCAGCTTAGAGGGCCAATCACCGGACTTAGGGGGCACCGGGGAGCTGTTTTTT. V and J are TRBV7-3 and TRBJ2-2; D possibly corresponds to TRBD1 (6 bases). This CDR3 is built from 20 residues. Trimming shortened V by 2 bases and J by 4 bases, and 26 bases separated the two germline ends. Germline V lookup: CDR1 SGHTA, CDR2 FQGTGA. The full variable domain, its missing parts supplied by reference TRBV7-3 and TRBJ2-2, is GAGVSQTPSNKVTEKGKYVELRCDPISGHTALYWYRQSLGQGPEFLIYFQGTGAADDSGLPNDRFFAVRPEGSVSTLKIQRTERGDSAVYLCASSLEGQSPDLGGTGELFFGEGSRLTVL.